This T cell receptor (beta chain) stems from a study of tumor-infiltrating lymphocytes in primary liver carcinoma. Overall study context: Among the tumors, stages were T1-T3 N0M0 and sizes about 4 to 10 cm. Study findings and constraints: Among the pair types, tumor region pairs showed more overlap than tumor-adjacent and tumor-blood pairs. Compared with blood, tumor repertoires held significantly more in their top 250 clones.

The CDR3 extends over 11 amino acids. The V gene lost 8 bases and the J gene lost 6 bases, with 11 bases spanning the gap. Germline lookup yields CDR1 MDHEN and CDR2 SYDVKM. The source material, roughly 18-30 mg of unsorted bulk tissue, was used to co-extract RNA and DNA. To note about this clonotype: Its specificity is not known.

TCR beta cDNA was reverse-transcribed from about 500 ng of total RNA. The reaction used a constant-region primer and ProtoScript II reverse transcriptase. Slightly modified ARM-PCR with three nested multiplex PCR rounds yielded TCR beta libraries. Both of the initial two PCR rounds ran for about 9 cycles and employed TRBV1-TRBV30 forward primers alongside a C-beta reverse primer. TCRdb redid the calling of the multiplex PCR reads with MiXCR, one entry per CDR3 protein. The table includes about 22,000 distinct CDR3 sequences, more than 75% detected once. Sequencing was carried out using liver tumor tissue from sampling region 2. The sample's subset: tumor region T2, inferior pole. The sequence was collected from a woman aged 25 to 45 with primary liver carcinoma and hepatitis B virus infection. V is TRBV28 and J is TRBJ2-7; D unclear. The CDR3 here is CASCSAFEQYF. The CDR3 coding sequence is TGTGCCAGCTGTTCAGCTTTCGAGCAGTACTTC.